These 29 T cell receptor beta chains came from one sample sequenced in a study of OX40 agonist ivuxolimab in advanced cancers. Method: immunoSEQ multiplex PCR; TCRdb's copy keeps in-frame clones and lacks some. The sample shows more than 55,000 clones, 86% of them seen only once. The sequencing here drew on CD4+ or CD8+ T cells sorted from blood, taken in a trial of the OX40 agonist ivuxolimab. The source is an adult with an advanced solid tumor such as melanoma, head and neck, liver or kidney cancer.

As DNA, the CDR3 is TGCAGCGTAAAGGAGAGCTCCTACAATGAGCAGTTCTTC. It is translated as CSVKESSYNEQFF. The chain links TRBV29-1 to TRBJ2-1; D is undetermined. This CDR3 is built from 13 residues. Germline V CDR1 and CDR2: SQVTM, ANQGSEA. V lost 6 bases, J lost 0 bases, and 9 bases lay in between.

The J gene is TRBJ2-3, the V gene TRBV6-5, with D tentatively TRBD1 or TRBD2 (5 bases each). The germline CDR1 and CDR2 sequences are MNHEY and SVGAGI. Trimming took off 2 bases at V and 2 bases at J, with 8 bases between the two ends. The CDR3 runs 14 residues. As DNA, the CDR3 is TGTGCCAGCAGTTACGCCGGGGCCACAGATACGCAGTATTTT. Translated, it gives CASSYAGATDTQYF.

The chain couples TRBV28 to TRBJ1-3, with 8 bases identical to TRBD1. The CDR3 covers 15 residues. Germline CDR1 is MDHEN and CDR2 is SYDVKM. Trimming took 7 bases from V and 4 from J; bases not matched to a gene: 9. The CDR3 sequence: CASNIQGARGNTIYF. The CDR3 DNA is TGTGCCAGCAACATCCAGGGGGCGCGAGGAAACACCATATATTTT.

The V gene is TRBV19, the J gene TRBJ1-6, with D unresolved. Trimming cost V 2 bases and J 9 bases, with 11 bases left between them. This CDR3 has 14 amino acids. Germline CDR1 LNHDA, CDR2 SQIVND (reference sequence). The CDR3 sequence is CASSIRAEGSPLHF. CDR3 DNA: TGTGCCAGTAGTATACGGGCCGAAGGTTCACCCCTCCACTTT.

The chain combines TRBV6-5 with TRBJ2-2, with 9 nucleotides matching TRBD1. Germline V CDR1 and CDR2: MNHEY, SVGAGI. This CDR3 has 15 residues. Trimming removed 6 bases from V and 12 bases from J; junction bases left unmatched: 14. The CDR3 nucleotides are TGTGCCAGCAGAACAGGGGGCCATATGATGGGGCAGCTGTTTTTT. This codes for CASRTGGHMMGQLFF.

This chain links TRBV21-1 with TRBJ1-1; the D segment call TRBD1 is taken from the table without a DNA check. TRBV21-1 is flagged as a pseudogene. The CDR3 consists of 16 residues. CDR3 DNA sequence: TGTGCCAGCAGCGCCTTTGGCCTGAGGGGGTGGACTGAAGCTTTCTTT. This translates into CASSAFGLRGWTEAFF.

The CDR3 reads CASSLPSVNQPQHF. CDR3 DNA: TGTGCCAGCAGTTTACCCAGCGTCAATCAGCCCCAGCATTTT. This sequence joins TRBV28 and TRBJ1-5, with D hard to call. This CDR3 contains 14 residues. Germline loops: CDR1 MDHEN, CDR2 SYDVKM. Trimming stripped 2 bases from V and 3 bases from J, with 8 bases between.

This chain uses TRBV5-1 with TRBJ2-1, with TRBD2 matching over 7 bases. The CDR3 totals 15 residues. V was clipped by 0 bases and J by 6 bases; unmatched bases: 6. CDR1 is SGHRS and CDR2 is YFSETQ in the germline V gene. CDR3 in amino acids: CASSLALAELNEQFF. The CDR3 DNA follows: TGCGCCAGCAGCTTGGCCCTAGCGGAACTCAATGAGCAGTTCTTC.

CDR3 DNA: TGCGCCAGCAGCTTAACTACTACAGGGACGTTCACTGAAGCTTTCTTT. Translated: CASSLTTTGTFTEAFF. The rearrangement links TRBV5-1 to TRBJ1-1; weak D call: TRBD1 (6 bases). CDR1 is SGHRS, CDR2 YFSETQ, per germline. Trimming stripped 2 bases from V and 4 bases from J, with 18 bases between. The CDR3 is 16 amino acids.

The table lists this clone with a count of one. The chain has TRBV19 and TRBJ2-5; 11 bases match TRBD1. The CDR3 runs 14 residues. With V trimmed by 3 bases and J by 5 bases, 2 bases remained unmatched. Per germline, CDR1 LNHDA and CDR2 SQIVND (reference sequence). CDR3 sequence: CASSMGQGGETQYF. CDR3 coding DNA: TGTGCCAGTAGTATGGGACAGGGGGGTGAGACCCAGTACTTC.

The chain recombines TRBV18 with TRBJ1-2; D is unresolved. Trimming took off 3 bases at V and 4 bases at J, with 12 bases between the two ends. CDR3 length: 14 residues. CDR1 KGHSH and CDR2 LQKENI come from the germline V gene. The CDR3 DNA follows: TGTGCCAGCTCACCCCTTGAACAGACCTATGGCTACACCTTC. Translation gives CASSPLEQTYGYTF.

The V and J genes are TRBV7-2 and TRBJ2-2, with a possible D match to TRBD2 (6 bases). The CDR3 is made up of 17 amino acids. The V end lost 1 base, the J end lost 0 bases, and 12 bases lay between the germline ends. The V gene's germline CDR1 is SGHTA and CDR2 FQGNSA. CDR3 in amino acids: CASSLVRLEANTGELFF. The CDR3 DNA follows: TGTGCCAGCAGCTTAGTGAGACTAGAGGCGAACACCGGGGAGCTGTTTTTT.

This clone showed up just once. The chain couples TRBV5-1 to TRBJ1-5; D is perhaps TRBD1 (6 bases). CDR3 length: 16 residues. Germline CDR1 is SGHRS and CDR2 is YFSETQ. Trimming removed 3 bases at V and 0 bases at J, with 13 bases between. As DNA, the CDR3 is TGCGCCAGCAGCTACGGACAGTACGATAGCAATCAGCCCCAGCATTTT. The encoded protein is CASSYGQYDSNQPQHF. The complete variable domain, with remaining parts taken from reference TRBV5-1 and TRBJ1-5, reads KAGVTQTPRYLIKTRGQQVTLSCSPISGHRSVSWYQQTPGQGLQFLFEYFSETQRNKGNFPGRFSGRQFSNSRSEMNVSTLELGDSALYLCASSYGQYDSNQPQHFGDGTRLSIL.

The chain joins TRBV2 to TRBJ1-5; 7 bases align to TRBD1. CDR3 length: 14 amino acids. Germline V gene sequence: CDR1 SNHLY, CDR2 FYNNEI. With V trimmed by 6 bases and J by 7 bases, 9 bases remained unmatched. CDR3 region: CASRPNRGGQPQHF. The CDR3 DNA follows: TGTGCCAGCAGACCCAACAGGGGAGGGCAGCCCCAGCATTTT.

The V and J genes are TRBV29-1 and TRBJ1-2, with TRBD1 matching 11 bases. Germline loops: CDR1 SQVTM, CDR2 ANQGSEA. The CDR3 contains 13 residues. Germline trimming cut 6 bases from V and 1 base from J; bases unmatched to any gene: 1. This CDR3 reads CSVGTGGNYGYTF. The CDR3 bases are TGCAGCGTCGGGACAGGGGGTAACTATGGCTACACCTTC.

The chain is built from TRBV9 and TRBJ1-1; D is unresolved. Germline V lookup: CDR1 SGDLS, CDR2 YYNGEE. V was shortened by 0 bases and J by 2 bases, with 8 bases between the two germline ends. The CDR3 spans 14 residues. The DNA for the CDR3 is TGTGCCAGCAGCGTAGCGTCGGGAAACACTGAAGCTTTCTTT. This gives the protein CASSVASGNTEAFF.

The chain carries TRBV6-5 and TRBJ2-3; D may be TRBD1 (6 bases). CDR1 is MNHEY and CDR2 is SVGAGI in the germline V gene. The CDR3 has 15 residues. V gave up 2 bases and J gave up 3 bases, with 12 bases separating them. This chain's CDR3 is CASSYRQERTDTQYF. DNA of the CDR3: TGTGCCAGCAGTTACCGACAGGAAAGGACAGATACGCAGTATTTT.

The table lists this clone with a few counts. The rearrangement uses TRBV14 and TRBJ2-7, with D perhaps TRBD1 (6 bases). Looked up from germline, CDR1 is SGHDN and CDR2 is FVKESK. Trimming removed 6 bases from V and 6 bases from J, with 18 bases in between. The CDR3 runs to 14 residues. The DNA for the CDR3 is TGTGCCAGCAGGAAGACAGGTCCCTATCGCGAGCAGTACTTC. This encodes CASRKTGPYREQYF.

A single count supports this clone. This chain uses TRBV5-1 with TRBJ1-4; no clear D. Germline CDR1 and CDR2: SGHRS and YFSETQ. V dropped 3 bases and J dropped 3 bases, with 9 bases sitting between them. CDR3 length equals 14 residues. The CDR3 loop is CASSSGTANEKLFF. Written as DNA, the CDR3 is TGCGCCAGCAGCTCTGGAACCGCTAATGAAAAACTGTTTTTT.

This sequence joins TRBV4-1 and TRBJ1-4; 8 bases agree with TRBD1. The trim removed 4 bases at V and 2 bases at J, leaving 6 bases unmatched. CDR3 length: 16 amino acids. CDR1 is MGHRA and CDR2 is YSYEKL in the germline V gene. The CDR3 spells CASSPGQGSTNEKLFF. As DNA, the CDR3 is TGCGCCAGCAGCCCCGGACAGGGATCGACTAATGAAAAACTGTTTTTT.

This clone turned up a few times. The rearrangement joins TRBV5-1 to TRBJ2-1; 8 bases fit TRBD2. Germline V gene lookup returns CDR1 SGHRS and CDR2 YFSETQ. The CDR3 is 15 residues long. J gave up 5 bases and V 0 bases, and 4 bases lay outside the gene matches. The CDR3 spells CASSLGLASDNEQFF. As DNA, the CDR3 is TGCGCCAGCAGCTTGGGACTAGCGAGTGACAATGAGCAGTTCTTC. The complete variable domain, with remaining parts taken from reference TRBV5-1 and TRBJ2-1, reads KAGVTQTPRYLIKTRGQQVTLSCSPISGHRSVSWYQQTPGQGLQFLFEYFSETQRNKGNFPGRFSGRQFSNSRSEMNVSTLELGDSALYLCASSLGLASDNEQFFGPGTRLTVL.

V and J are TRBV10-3 and TRBJ2-3, with D maybe TRBD1 (5 bases). The V and J ends lost 2 bases and 2 bases respectively, with 11 bases between them. The CDR3 has 15 residues. Germline loops: CDR1 ENHRY, CDR2 SYGVKD. The CDR3 sequence is CAISEPPGNTDTQYF. The CDR3 DNA is TGTGCCATCAGTGAGCCCCCAGGGAACACAGATACGCAGTATTTT.

The chain is built from TRBV5-4 and TRBJ2-7; TRBD2 might be the D (6 bases). Trimming took 2 bases from V and 9 from J, leaving 12 bases between them. The V gene's germline CDR1 is SGHNT and CDR2 YYREEE (reference sequence). This CDR3 region has 12 residues. Here the CDR3 DNA reads TGTGCCAGCAGCTTTCAGGGAGGAGTGCAGTACTTC. Protein: CASSFQGGVQYF.

The chain employs TRBV11-3 and TRBJ2-5, with TRBD1 as a possible D gene (5 bases). Trimming removed 5 bases at V and 4 bases at J, with 17 bases between. CDR1 and CDR2 from the germline V gene are SGHNT and YENEEA. The CDR3 runs to 15 residues. CDR3 sequence (DNA): TGTGCCAGCAGCCTTCAGGGTGACCGTGGAGAGACCCAGTACTTC. This translates into CASSLQGDRGETQYF.

This clone came up a few times. The chain combines TRBV30 with TRBJ1-1; D remains ambiguous. Trimming removed 0 bases at V and 1 base at J, with 9 bases between. Germline loops: CDR1 GTSNPN, CDR2 SVGIG (reference sequence). The CDR3 runs 14 residues. DNA of the CDR3: TGTGCCTGGAGTGTAGAACAGAGGAACACTGAAGCTTTCTTT. Translating it yields CAWSVEQRNTEAFF. Using reference TRBV30 and TRBJ1-1 for the parts outside the CDR3, the full variable domain is SQTIHQWPATLVQPVGSPLSLECTVEGTSNPNLYWYRQAAGRGLQLLFYSVGIGQISSEVPQNLSASRPQDRQFILSSKKLLLSDSGFYLCAWSVEQRNTEAFFGQGTRLTVV.

The chain links TRBV7-2 to TRBJ2-3; D may match TRBD1 or TRBD2 (5 bases each). Per the germline V gene, CDR1 is SGHTA and CDR2 is FQGNSA. This CDR3 contains 14 residues. The germline V and J ends were trimmed by 5 bases and 6 bases, with 15 bases remaining between them. In DNA, the CDR3 is TGTGCCAGCAGCCTAGAGGTGGGACGGGATACGCAGTATTTT. Residues: CASSLEVGRDTQYF.

V gene TRBV27 combines with J gene TRBJ2-5; D is undetermined. Germline-derived CDR1 and CDR2 are MNHEY and SMNVEV (reference sequence). The ends were cut back, 0 bases at V and 1 base at J, with 9 bases in the middle. The CDR3 is 15 residues long. CDR3 bases: TGTGCCAGCAGTTTATCGTGGGGTGCCCAAGAGACCCAGTACTTC. Translated, it gives CASSLSWGAQETQYF.

The CDR3 DNA follows: TGTGCCAGCAGCTTTGGTGGGAGTGCGAACACCGGGGAGCTGTTTTTT. Translating it yields CASSFGGSANTGELFF. This chain links TRBV11-3 with TRBJ2-2; TRBD2 might be the D (5 bases). CDR3 size: 16 residues. Trimming shortened V by 3 bases and J by 0 bases, and 11 bases separated the two germline ends. Germline V gene sequence: CDR1 SGHNT, CDR2 YENEEA.

This clone was found a few times. In DNA form, the CDR3 reads TGTGCCAGTAGTAAAGGACGGGGCTCCTATAATTCACCCCTCCACTTT. This sequence encodes CASSKGRGSYNSPLHF. The chain joins TRBV19 to TRBJ1-6; D is ambiguous. In germline, CDR1 is LNHDA, CDR2 SQIVND (reference sequence). The CDR3 contains 16 residues. V was shortened by 4 bases and J by 0 bases, with 10 bases between the two germline ends.